The T cell receptor (beta chain) described here comes from a study of cytomegalovirus exposure and HLA in healthy donors. The length of the CDR3 is 17 residues. Germline V gene data show CDR1 as LGHNT and CDR2 as FRNRAP. V shed 5 bases and J 2 bases; nucleotides not matched to a gene: 8. 60 Vbeta and 13 Jbeta primers were used in PCR. Profiling relied on immunoSEQ multiplex PCR, and the TCRdb table lists in-frame clones only, not all of them. The sample yields 150,000 to 190,000 clones, roughly 80% seen once. Points from the study as a whole: TCR beta sequences numbering under 20,000 were associated with HLA alleles at 0.05 false discovery rate in a later analysis. DRB1 had the most TCR associations and HLA-C the fewest, a later analysis found, with rates varying by HLA locus. Productive rates of about 90% or about 30% were seen for most TCR beta V segments in an earlier analysis.

Comments on this clone: The antigen is undetermined.

The chain has TRBV12-5 and TRBJ2-6; TRBD2 matches 8 bases. The sequencing input was PBMCs. The sequence derives from a young man in good health and CMV-seronegative. The CDR3, as DNA: TGTGCTAGTGGTGATGCACGGGAGGGCCCTGGGGCCAACGTCCTGACTTTC. Its protein product is CASGDAREGPGANVLTF. Full variable domain (rest looked up from reference TRBV12-5 and TRBJ2-6): DARVTQTPRHKVTEMGQEVTMRCQPILGHNTVFWYRQTMMQGLELLAYFRNRAPLDDSGMPKDRFSAEMPDATLATLKIQPSEPRDSAVYFCASGDAREGPGANVLTFGAGSRLTVL.